The sequence of this TCR beta chain was determined in a study of memory CD4+ T cells and cytomegalovirus serostatus. Single viable CD3+CD4+CD8-CD45RO+ cells were sorted as the memory CD4+ T cells. Authors' data handling: After removing out-of-frame reads, over 2 million distinct TCRbeta sequences remained. Only in-frame clones appear in the TCRdb table, and some are missing; sequencing was by immunoSEQ multiplex PCR. For V, J and clone size, that table is used; D and trimming come from the DNA. The profile shows about 60,000 clones, roughly 80% of them singletons. The CDR3 has 13 residues. The germline V gene has CDR1 WNHNN and CDR2 SYGVQD (reference sequence). The V segment lost 4 bases and the J segment 9 bases; nucleotides outside the gene matches: 3.

Material: memory CD4+ T cells from blood. The gene calls are TRBV10-1 and TRBJ2-1; 10 nucleotides align to TRBD2. This sequence was found in an adult in good health and CMV-seronegative. The CDR3 DNA sequence: TGCGCCAGCAGTGCGGGACTAGCGCTTGAGCAGTTCTTC. It is translated as CASSAGLALEQFF.